The next 23 T cell receptor beta chains were all read from a single sample in a study of blood T cell repertoires in COVID-19. TCRdb's table, derived via immunoSEQ multiplex PCR, lists solely in-frame clones and lacks some. The profile shows fewer than 200,000 clones, about 87% of them singletons. Sequencing was carried out using peripheral blood. The receptor source for this set is a woman aged 55-75 years who had recovered from COVID-19.

This clone was detected only a few times. This rearrangement joins TRBV25-1 to TRBJ2-7; TRBD2 matches at 7 bases. In germline, CDR1 is MGHDK, CDR2 SYGVNS. The CDR3 has 14 residues. Trimming at V came to 1 base and at J to 5 bases, leaving 5 bases not matched to a gene. CDR3 DNA: TGTGCCAGCAGTGAATCCCCTCTAGCGGACGAGCAGTACTTC. This translates into CASSESPLADEQYF.

The chain joins TRBV9 to TRBJ1-6; 9 bases align to TRBD1. Per germline, CDR1 SGDLS and CDR2 YYNGEE. V trimming: 5 bases; J trimming: 7 bases; junction bases outside the gene matches: 10. The CDR3 covers 16 residues. The CDR3: CASSTMGGTGNSPLHF. The CDR3, as DNA: TGTGCCAGCAGTACTATGGGGGGGACAGGGAATTCACCCCTCCACTTT.

The chain is built from TRBV2 and TRBJ2-5; TRBD2 matches 8 bases. V shed 8 bases, J shed 5 bases, and the junction held 7 bases outside the gene matches. Germline CDR1 is SNHLY and CDR2 is FYNNEI. This CDR3 is built from 13 residues. The CDR3 reads CASAGTRGETQYF. The CDR3 DNA is TGTGCCAGCGCCGGGACTAGGGGTGAGACCCAGTACTTC.

The chain couples TRBV9 to TRBJ2-5, with a weak D call TRBD1 (5 bases). The V and J ends lost 1 base and 1 base respectively, with 11 bases between them. CDR3 length equals 15 residues. CDR1 SGDLS and CDR2 YYNGEE come from the germline V gene. The CDR3 sequence: CASSVMGQSQETQYF. CDR3 nucleotide sequence: TGTGCCAGCAGCGTAATGGGGCAGTCCCAAGAGACCCAGTACTTC.

V is TRBV7-9 and J is TRBJ1-4; TRBD1 matches 7 bases. The germline gives CDR1 SEHNR, CDR2 FQNEAQ (reference sequence). V dropped 5 bases and J dropped 7; count of bases not matched to a gene: 7. The CDR3 loop spans 14 amino acids. The CDR3 sequence is CASSPREGAEKLFF. The CDR3 coding sequence is TGTGCCAGCAGCCCCCGTGAGGGGGCTGAAAAACTGTTTTTT.

The chain has TRBV5-1 and TRBJ2-1, with TRBD1 as a possible D gene (6 bases). Germline CDR1 is SGHRS and CDR2 is YFSETQ. This CDR3 has 15 residues. Trimming took 5 bases from V and 5 from J, leaving 17 bases between them. In DNA, the CDR3 is TGCGCCAGCAGAGAAACAGGGAGCGTCAACAATGAGCAGTTCTTC. Translation: CASRETGSVNNEQFF.

This clone occurred once. The sample has other DNA sequences that encode this CDR3 too. The chain links TRBV5-1 to TRBJ1-2, with 7 bases lining up with TRBD1. Germline-derived CDR1 and CDR2 are SGHRS and YFSETQ. After removal of 5 bases from V and 6 bases from J, the junction contained 4 bases not matched to a gene. CDR3 length: 12 amino acids. The DNA of the CDR3 is TGCGCCAGCAGTCCCGACAGGGATGGCTACACCTTC. Protein sequence: CASSPDRDGYTF.

This chain uses TRBV13 with TRBJ2-5; 7 bases map to TRBD1. Per the germline V gene, CDR1 is PRHDT and CDR2 is FYEKMQ (reference sequence). The CDR3 is 14 amino acids. Germline trimming cut 5 bases from V and 4 bases from J; bases unmatched to any gene: 7. CDR3 sequence: CASSPDRVRETQYF. The DNA of the CDR3 is TGTGCCAGCAGCCCCGACAGGGTCCGAGAGACCCAGTACTTC.

The rearrangement uses TRBV5-5 and TRBJ1-6, with 8 bases that match TRBD1. The CDR3 consists of 16 residues. Per germline, CDR1 SGHKS and CDR2 YYEKEE (reference sequence). The trim removed 2 bases at V and 2 bases at J, leaving 3 bases unmatched. The CDR3 coding sequence is TGTGCCAGCAGCTTTCAGGACAGGGCCTATAATTCACCCCTCCACTTT. This encodes CASSFQDRAYNSPLHF.

The CDR3 DNA is TGTGCCAGCAGCTTGGGACTACCCCAACCAAGGCAGTTCTTC. This sequence encodes CASSLGLPQPRQFF. The rearrangement uses TRBV7-9 and TRBJ2-1; TRBD2 matches at 7 bases. This CDR3 region has 14 residues. Germline CDR1 is SEHNR and CDR2 is FQNEAQ (reference sequence). V trimming: 3 bases; J trimming: 12 bases; junction bases outside the gene matches: 11.

V gene TRBV10-3 combines with J gene TRBJ1-6, with 9 bases fitting TRBD1. The CDR3 extends over 16 amino acids. CDR1 and CDR2 from the germline V gene are ENHRY and SYGVKD. Trimming cost V 6 bases and J 2 bases; bases outside gene matches: 5. The CDR3 region is CAIRGQGGTYNSPLHF. In DNA, the CDR3 is TGTGCCATCAGGGGACAGGGAGGAACCTATAATTCACCCCTCCACTTT.

The chain employs TRBV7-9 and TRBJ2-3; D possibly corresponds to TRBD2 (5 bases). V lost 2 bases and J lost 4, with 7 bases in between. Germline loops: CDR1 SEHNR, CDR2 FQNEAQ (reference sequence). The CDR3 is 13 residues long. For the CDR3, the DNA is TGTGCCAGCAGCTTACGAGGGTCAGATACGCAGTATTTT. This gives the protein CASSLRGSDTQYF. Drawing the rest from reference TRBV7-9 and TRBJ2-3, the complete variable domain is DTGVSQNPRHKITKRGQNVTFRCDPISEHNRLYWYRQTLGQGPEFLTYFQNEAQLEKSRLLSDRFSAERPKGSFSTLEIQRTEQGDSAMYLCASSLRGSDTQYFGPGTRLTVL.

The CDR3 bases are TGTGCCAGCAGCTTCCCTAGGTGGGGCTACACCTTC. Translation: CASSFPRWGYTF. The chain links TRBV7-9 to TRBJ1-2; no clear D. Trimming took 3 bases from V and 8 from J, leaving 10 bases between them. The CDR3 spans 12 residues. The germline CDR1 and CDR2 sequences are SEHNR and FQNEAQ (reference sequence).

As to this clone: The junction departs from the called germline gene at one end, perhaps through a read error. The chain employs TRBV2 and TRBJ2-4, with TRBD1 matching 7 bases. This CDR3 region has 11 residues. CDR1 is SNHLY and CDR2 is FYNNEI in the germline V gene. The CDR3 DNA reads TGTGCCAGCAGTGGCCGACAGGGCACGCACTTC. Its protein is CASSGRQGTHF. Supplemented by reference TRBV2 and TRBJ2-4, the full variable domain reads EPEVTQTPSHQVTQMGQEVILRCVPISNHLYFYWYRQILGQKVEFLVSFYNNEISEKSEIFDDQFSVERPDGSNFTLKIRSTKLEDSAMYFCASSGRQGTHFGAGTRLSVL.

The chain joins TRBV29-1 to TRBJ2-1, with TRBD2 matching over 14 bases. Germline loops: CDR1 SQVTM, CDR2 ANQGSEA. Trimming took 2 bases from V and 6 from J; bases not matched to a gene: 9. There are 17 residues in the CDR3. The CDR3 coding sequence is TGCAGCGTTGAATCCCCGGGACTAGCGGGGGTAACCAATGAGCAGTTCTTC. It yields the protein CSVESPGLAGVTNEQFF.

This clone was observed a single time. Other nucleotide sequences in the sample specify the same CDR3. The V gene is TRBV28, the J gene TRBJ2-7, with D possibly TRBD1 on 6 matching bases. With 2 bases removed from V and 7 bases from J, the gap between germline ends came to 9 bases. Germline V gene data show CDR1 as MDHEN and CDR2 as SYDVKM. The CDR3 is 12 residues long. CDR3 residues: CASSLQGNEQYF. CDR3 DNA sequence: TGTGCCAGCAGTTTACAGGGGAATGAGCAGTACTTC.

This clone was recorded only once. This chain joins TRBV7-8 and TRBJ2-5, with D possibly being TRBD1 (6 bases). The CDR3 contains 15 residues. V was trimmed by 5 bases and J by 2 bases, leaving 15 bases between them. In germline, CDR1 is SGHVS, CDR2 FQNEAQ. CDR3 DNA sequence: TGTGCCAGCAGCCAAGACAGGACCCGTCAAGAGACCCAGTACTTC. Translating it yields CASSQDRTRQETQYF.

The chain carries TRBV7-3 and TRBJ2-1, with D perhaps TRBD2 (6 bases). Germline V gene sequence: CDR1 SGHTA, CDR2 FQGTGA. V dropped 5 bases and J dropped 0 bases, with 14 bases sitting between them. The CDR3 extends over 16 amino acids. CDR3 coding DNA: TGTGCCAGCAGCCCAATTGGGGGGAGCTCCTACAATGAGCAGTTCTTC. It yields the protein CASSPIGGSSYNEQFF.

The chain combines TRBV4-3 with TRBJ2-6, with TRBD2 identical over 7 bases. CDR3 length: 20 residues. J was trimmed by 1 base and V by 0 bases; bases with no gene match: 12. The germline CDR1 and CDR2 sequences are LGHNA and YSLEER. The DNA of the CDR3 is TGCGCCAGCAGCCAAGATGCAGCGGGGACGGGGGTGTCTGGGGCCAACGTCCTGACTTTC. It yields the protein CASSQDAAGTGVSGANVLTF.

The V call is TRBV6-5, the J call TRBJ1-2, with D uncertain. Trimming stripped 2 bases from V and 6 bases from J, with 10 bases between. The CDR3 contains 13 residues. Germline V lookup: CDR1 MNHEY, CDR2 SVGAGI. The CDR3 DNA follows: TGTGCCAGCAGTTACCAGGCGAGGGATGGCTACACCTTC. Amino acids: CASSYQARDGYTF.

The gene calls are TRBV7-9 and TRBJ1-6; the D gene is possibly TRBD1 (5 bases). This CDR3 comprises 14 residues. Trimming shortened V by 7 bases and J by 7 bases, and 14 bases separated the two germline ends. Germline CDR1 and CDR2: SEHNR and FQNEAQ (reference sequence). Here the CDR3 DNA reads TGTGCCAGCACCCCGTGGCAGGGAAATTCACCCCTCCACTTT. The encoded protein is CASTPWQGNSPLHF.

V and J are TRBV2 and TRBJ2-3; the D is unclear. This CDR3 is built from 14 residues. The germline V gene has CDR1 SNHLY and CDR2 FYNNEI. V was clipped by 0 bases and J by 6 bases, with 10 bases between them. The CDR3 protein is CASSEALRGDTQYF. As DNA, the CDR3 is TGTGCCAGCAGTGAAGCCCTCCGAGGTGATACGCAGTATTTT.

The genes are TRBV4-2 and TRBJ1-5; a possible D gene is TRBD1 (6 bases). The CDR3 spans 13 residues. The germline CDR1 and CDR2 sequences are LGHNA and YNFKEQ. V was clipped by 4 bases and J by 6 bases, with 10 bases between them. The CDR3 is CASSRDKGQPQHF. CDR3 coding DNA: TGTGCCAGCAGCCGGGACAAGGGTCAGCCCCAGCATTTT.